The clone carrying this T cell receptor beta chain was observed a handful of times. What it binds is unknown. The sample is drawn from a study of beta chain features in type 1 diabetes. Findings and caveats of the study: Moderate but significant shortening of TCRB CDR3s was recorded in all four CD4+ subsets from Type 1 diabetes patients. Researchers caution that PCR might favor shorter templates, equally among patients and controls. Type 1 diabetes patients showed fewer insertions and more deletions at VDJ junctions. Within the patient group, naive, central memory and Treg TCRB repertoires appeared more similar to each other than within healthy donors.

The CDR3 is 12 amino acids. CDR1 and CDR2 (germline): MDHEN, SYDVKM. V dropped 1 base and J dropped 3 bases, with 4 bases sitting between them. Via CD45RO/CCR7/CD25/CD127/CD95/CD27, cells of the CD4+ naive, central memory, regulatory and stem cell-like memory subsets were sorted. The whole isolated RNA underwent reverse transcription, so sequencing captured expressed TCRB transcripts. TCRdb's table, derived via immunoSEQ multiplex PCR, lists solely in-frame clones and lacks some. Seen here are 130,000 or so clones, roughly a sixth observed once, and the top ten hold approximately 2.5%. What was sequenced was central memory CD4+ T cells from blood. This TCR was sampled from a man in his late teens or twenties with type 1 diabetes. The chain has TRBV28 and TRBJ2-7; D gene uncertain. In DNA, the CDR3 is TGTGCCAGCAGTTTATTAGGCTACGAGCAGTACTTC. Translation: CASSLLGYEQYF.